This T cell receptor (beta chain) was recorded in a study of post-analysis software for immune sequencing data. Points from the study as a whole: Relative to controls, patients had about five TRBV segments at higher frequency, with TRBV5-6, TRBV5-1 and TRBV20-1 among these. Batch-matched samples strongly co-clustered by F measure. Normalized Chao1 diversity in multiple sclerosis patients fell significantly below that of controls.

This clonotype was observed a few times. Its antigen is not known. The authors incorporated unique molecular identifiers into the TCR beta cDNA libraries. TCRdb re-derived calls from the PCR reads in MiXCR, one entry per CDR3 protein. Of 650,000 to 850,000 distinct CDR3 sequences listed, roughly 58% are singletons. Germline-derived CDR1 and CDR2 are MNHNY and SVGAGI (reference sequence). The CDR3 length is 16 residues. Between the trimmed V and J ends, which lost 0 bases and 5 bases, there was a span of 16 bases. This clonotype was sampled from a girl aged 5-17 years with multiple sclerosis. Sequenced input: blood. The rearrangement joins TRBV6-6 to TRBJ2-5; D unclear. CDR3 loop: CASSYSTSNDWETQYF. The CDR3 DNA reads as TGTGCCAGCAGTTACTCGACATCCAACGATTGGGAGACCCAGTACTTC.